The entry below gives a single TCR beta chain sequence along with its context. What it binds is not known. The library targeted TCRbeta and was prepared with unique molecular identifiers. TCRdb redid the calling of the PCR reads with MiXCR, one entry per CDR3 protein. The sample contains 600,000 to 700,000 distinct CDR3 sequences, about an eighth of which appear only once. The data were obtained in a study of T-cell reconstitution after alpha-beta-depleted transplantation in children. Study-wide points: A year post-transplant, T-cell counts and diversity derived mostly from newly produced T cells. The origin of high day-60 TCRbeta diversity in some patients lay in surviving recipient T cells and thymic progenitors. Reports say that about two months after transplant, the alpha-beta T cells came out of several hundred graft clones that had expanded.

CDR1 and CDR2 from the germline V gene are LGHNA and YNFKEQ. The CDR3 loop spans 15 amino acids. Trimming removed 1 base from V and 4 bases from J, with 12 bases in between. This sequence was found in a girl aged 2-10 years with congenital amegakaryocytic thrombocytopenia, due to receive a stem cell transplant. The V and J genes are TRBV4-2 and TRBJ2-3; D may match TRBD1 or TRBD2 (5 bases each). Specimen: PBMCs, collected before TCRalphabeta/CD19-depleted stem cell transplant. CDR3 sequence: CASSQVSEGPDTQYF. The CDR3 region has the DNA TGTGCCAGCAGCCAAGTAAGCGAGGGGCCAGATACGCAGTATTTT.